This T cell receptor (beta chain) was found in a study of cytomegalovirus exposure and HLA in healthy donors (dated by TCRdb to about 2017). For the study in its entirety: In an earlier analysis of 450 to 750 of the donors, less than 350 Gb of sequence data and approximately 120 million unique TCR beta sequences from about 190 million T cells were reported. The study used immunosequencing to profile the T cell repertoires of several hundred subjects and linked those repertoires to cytomegalovirus serostatus. Approximately 300 gigabases of sequencing data and some 85 million unique TCR sequences were included in an early release covering about 700 HLA-typed donors. To predict cytomegalovirus infection status, the study brought together high-throughput TCR immunosequencing, statistical association of individual TCRs with disease status, and machine learning. Because of strong linkage in the cohort, 5 or 6 DR-DQ haplotypes were treated as single units for association and clustering. Rather than using new phenotypic data, the later analysis identified candidate immune exposures from TCR beta sequences and from how often those sequences occurred across donors. To decide whether each TCR beta V gene segment behaved as functional or pseudogenic, an earlier analysis of 587 of the donors relied on high-throughput TCR beta sequencing. The number of donors typed differed by locus, with about 629-630 for A, B, C, DRB1 and DQB1, around 560 for DQA1, 600 to 610 for DPA1, and over 400 for DPB1. HLA typing covered class I and class II loci at four-digit resolution. All discovery cohort repertoires had been generated using a single sequencing platform. Across some 400 genotyped donors of the cohort, an average of approximately 240,000 unique TCR beta nucleotide sequences per donor were sequenced, and roughly 17% of those sequences were non-productive. Donor age, sex, ethnicity and CMV serostatus were collected together with the repertoire data. The genetic ancestry cluster associated with self-reported Caucasian donors included around four fifths of the approximately 410 genotyped donors. The study aimed to test whether signatures of past pathogen exposure could be identified by cataloging public T cell receptors. A later analysis re-analyzed previously published TCR beta repertoires from approximately 670 donors and added high-resolution HLA genotyping to study TCR occurrence patterns. A later genetic analysis took genome-wide SNP genotypes for about 60% of the roughly 670 donors and used that subset as a discovery cohort. A separate validation cohort of roughly 130 different subjects was used in addition to the 666-subject first cohort.

The CDR3 numbers 13 residues from cysteine through phenylalanine. Left in the record is the CDR3 DNA by itself, 39 bases read in frame from the first base. V lost 4 bases and J lost 8 bases, and the count of bases not matched to a germline gene is 8. The germline V gene (reference sequence) supplies CDR1 GTSNPN and CDR2 SVGIG. The cohort was made up of 500 to 800 healthy bone marrow donors. At the time of sampling, every cohort member was nominally healthy, though immune exposures that went unrecorded were likely present. The donor was CMV seronegative and belonged to the group of 350 to 400 seronegative cohort members. A peripheral blood sample was provided by each donor, and peripheral blood mononuclear cells were used for TCR beta sequencing. Genomic DNA extraction from the blood cell samples was performed with the Qiagen DNeasy Blood Extraction Kit. To note about this clone: What antigen it recognizes has not been identified. No base qualities exist here, and no much larger clone lies one base off it.

The study at large found these results: Immune exposure information for the cohort was limited to CMV serostatus. A later analysis reported that several top co-occurrence clusters appeared linked to parvovirus B19, influenza, CMV and Epstein-Barr virus. Sequencing depth was assumed to be roughly uniform across donors in the presence/absence analyses, though that assumption may not hold. HLA typing was unavailable for some donors at each locus, so association tests used only the typed subset. In a later analysis, HLA-associated TCR beta chains showed more clonal expansion and lower generation probabilities than non-associated chains that were equally common. Assigning TCR associations to individual alleles was difficult when HLA alleles, especially DR and DQ, strongly co-occurred. In a later analysis, the rate of TCR association differed among HLA loci, with DRB1 alleles having the most associated TCRs and HLA-C alleles having the fewest. A total of 150 to 200 TCR beta chains were listed by the study as associated with cytomegalovirus. Most TCR sequences were observed very rarely across donors, whereas some public TCRs were present in many individuals. In a later analysis, most CMV-associated TCR beta chains were found to appear HLA-restricted, with HLA associations seemingly driven largely by CMV exposure. Because counts were too low, 15 or so rarely observed V segments, including chromosome 9 orphons, were excluded from the earlier analysis of around 590 of the donors. Because the 87-base-pair reads could not distinguish some IMGT-functional V segments, including TRBV6-2 and TRBV6-3, those segments were excluded. It was suggested by the authors that the approach could potentially be generalized to other disease states and immunological phenotypes. In both the original and validation cohorts, the classifier was reported to diagnose cytomegalovirus status with high specificity and sensitivity. Compared with the approximately 670-donor mean, donors in an Asian-associated ancestry cluster had fewer N-insertions in productive TCRs, according to a later genetic analysis. An association between a missense DCLRE1C variant and V-gene and J-gene trimming of TCR beta chains was found in a later genetic analysis and replicated in an independent cohort. This cohort had only TCR beta chains sequenced, and the lack of alpha or paired-chain data limited which features could be detected. In vitro tests confirmed that a few of the cytomegalovirus-associated TCR beta chains recognize cytomegalovirus antigens. At a false discovery rate of 0.05, a later analysis linked around 17,000 TCR beta sequences to specific HLA alleles. The sequencing pipeline was judged likely to have produced a cluster of highly shared sequence variants as a technical artifact. Linkage disequilibrium might explain the correlated functional status among segregating V segments, but an unknown experimental factor could not be excluded. A further reported finding was that TCR beta sequences accurately predicted the HLA-A and HLA-B alleles for most subjects in the first cohort. An earlier analysis of approximately 590 of the donors showed that most TCR beta V segments appeared in productive rearrangements either about 90% or about 30% of the time, which broadly matched IMGT annotations.

The library came from the immunoSEQ multiplex PCR assay. For the multiplex PCR, a mixture combining 60 forward primers for TCR Vbeta segments and 13 reverse primers for TCR Jbeta segments was used. The CDR3 region of rearranged TCR beta genes was amplified from genomic DNA with a multiplex PCR assay. The amplified TCR beta libraries were sequenced on the Illumina HiSeq System as 87-base-pair reads. For the original study's pipeline: Across the roughly 670 repertoires, a later analysis counted 80 million or so unique TCR beta chains, about 10 million of which were shared by at least two donors. Raw reads were error-corrected and collapsed into unique sequences with a nearest-neighbor algorithm that merged closely related sequences to remove PCR and sequencing errors. V, D and J gene segments were assigned by aligning CDR3 sequences to IMGT reference sequences. For a sequence to be retained, at least a six-nucleotide match to both a V gene segment and a J gene segment was required. A rearrangement was called productive if the CDR3 had no stop codons and remained in frame with V and J, and every other rearrangement was called non-productive. CDR3 was defined by IMGT convention, running from the second conserved V-encoded cysteine to the conserved J-encoded phenylalanine. Sequences without an unambiguous match to a single V gene segment were excluded from the earlier analysis of about 630 of the donors. In an earlier analysis of roughly 500 of the donors, V segments were called functional above 56.7% productive rearrangements and were called segregating when the between-donor standard deviation exceeded 5%. To diagnose cytomegalovirus status from the catalog of TCR beta chain sequences, a statistical classification framework was built. V and J gene assignment, in a later analysis, came from comparing TCR nucleotide sequences with IMGT/GENE-DB human TR gene sequences. In a later analysis, CDR3 sequences and most-parsimonious VDJ recombination scenarios were assigned using the TCRdist pipeline. In a later analysis, each TCR beta chain was defined by its CDR3 amino acid sequence together with its V-gene family, and reads without a unique V-gene family were excluded. To address suspected cross-contamination and a sequencing artifact, a later analysis removed a few hundred highly shared, low-generation-probability nucleotide sequences. In a later analysis, a clonal expansion index for each public chain was calculated from normalized within-repertoire ranks of inferred template counts. In a later analysis, generation probabilities were computed using a VDJ recombination model fitted to out-of-frame rearrangements, and the results were checked against IGoR. In a later analysis, TCR-TCR, TCR-HLA and TCR-CMV co-occurrence was scored with hypergeometric tests, and a repertoire-size bias correction was applied to TCR pairs. To estimate false discovery rates, a later analysis permuted the HLA or CMV assignments 20 times. A later analysis grouped co-occurring TCRs with DBSCAN, adding TCRdist sequence similarity when clustering within HLA-allele-positive subsets. Co-occurrence clustering excluded repertoires with fewer than 30,000 or more than 120,000 public chains, plus five with anomalous nucleotide sharing. TCRdb limited this immuneACCESS table to in-frame rearrangements with V and J called. A share of clones is missing; checked studies link under half to unresolved V genes, and the rest is unexplained. Clonal size and the V and J genes are those of that table, whereas D and trimming came from the DNA. For this sample there are about 220,000 clones; approximately 80% appear just once. Over 0.65% of the sample belongs to the ten largest clones.

The chain links TRBV30 with TRBJ2-3; the junction holds 8 bases that match TRBD2. The source is a boy aged 2 to 10 in good health and CMV-seronegative. Sequenced: PBMCs. The bases are TGTGCCTGGATGAGGGATCGGGGGGGTACGCAGTATTTT. It translates as CAWMRDRGGTQYF. With all but the CDR3 taken from the reference TRBV30 and TRBJ2-3 genes, the full variable domain is: SQTIHQWPATLVQPVGSPLSLECTVEGTSNPNLYWYRQAAGRGLQLLFYSVGIGQISSEVPQNLSASRPQDRQFILSSKKLLLSDSGFYLCAWMRDRGGTQYFGPGTRLTVL.